These T cell receptor beta chains were read from a single sample in a study of blood T cell repertoires in COVID-19. Only in-frame clones appear in the TCRdb table, and some are missing; sequencing was by immunoSEQ multiplex PCR. The repertoire includes 400,000 or so clones, around 90% of them detected once, and over 2% sits in the top ten. The sequenced sample was PBMCs or T cells enriched from blood (not recorded which). These receptors originate from a woman between 35 and 50 years old with acute COVID-19. Both conserved end residues are part of each CDR3. Fields, in order: V gene, J gene, clone size, D gene, CDR3 protein. D genes are given only for firm matches. Where a row states a size, it is once, few, many or the class of an expanded clone; other rows omit it.

>TRBV21-1|TRBJ1-5|-|-
CASSPGDRGYQPQHF
>TRBV30|TRBJ1-2|-|TRBD1
CAWSVSRDSYGYTF
>TRBV5-1|TRBJ2-7|-|-
CASSLDGAYEQYF
>TRBV7-8|TRBJ1-2|-|-
CASSLVGGATNYGYTF
>TRBV3-1/TRBV3-2|TRBJ1-1|once|-
CASSQGGYDEAFF
>TRBV7-8|TRBJ1-6|-|-
CASSSDGGSPLHF
>TRBV7-6|TRBJ2-2|once|TRBD2
CASSLRLAGPSNTGELFF
>TRBV6-5|TRBJ1-3|once|-
CASGLTGSSGNTIYF
>TRBV23-1|TRBJ2-1|-|-
CASSPPRSSSYNEQFF
>TRBV2|TRBJ2-2|-|-
CASMVAEVTGELFF
>TRBV6-1|TRBJ1-2|-|-
CASSEGSVAGDGYTF
>TRBV11-1|TRBJ1-3|-|-
CASSFKNRDSGNTIYF
>TRBV18|TRBJ2-3|-|TRBD1
CASSPPRQGAKDTQYF
>TRBV2|TRBJ1-2|-|-
CASSEVETVRGYTF
>TRBV18|TRBJ2-2|-|TRBD1
CASSTGTGPTGELFF
>TRBV19|TRBJ1-1|many|TRBD1
CASSIDRDRGAEAFF
>TRBV5-8|TRBJ1-3|once|-
CASSLRGAGGNTIYF
>TRBV3-1/TRBV3-2|TRBJ2-3|-|TRBD1
CASSPTGTGGFADTQYF
>TRBV11-2|TRBJ1-2|-|TRBD1
CASSPRTGAGYTF
>TRBV5-1|TRBJ2-2|-|-
CASSLVTNTGELFF
>TRBV5-6|TRBJ2-5|-|-
CASSLIRSGQETQYF
>TRBV3-1/TRBV3-2|TRBJ1-1|few|-
CASSHGDMNTEAFF
>TRBV2|TRBJ1-2|-|-
CASKGQRESGGYTF
>TRBV6-5|TRBJ1-1|-|-
CASKYRENTEAFF
>TRBV19|TRBJ2-7|-|-
CASSTGRYEQYF
>TRBV5-1|TRBJ1-6|-|-
CASSLDFYNSPLHF
>TRBV5-1|TRBJ2-7|-|TRBD1
CASSRGTGQYF
>TRBV9|TRBJ1-3|-|TRBD1
CASSVVQQGPNTIYF
>TRBV10-2|TRBJ2-2|-|TRBD1
CASSGQGDTGELFF
>TRBV7-8|TRBJ1-2|once|-
CASSSLVDYGYTF
>TRBV19|TRBJ2-1|-|TRBD1
CASSSTGGWSYNEQFF
>TRBV7-7|TRBJ2-1|-|-
CASSLSSGPYNEQFF
>TRBV7-9|TRBJ1-2|-|TRBD1
CASSSKGTEGYYGYTF
>TRBV19|TRBJ1-2|-|-
CAARAGLNYGYTF
>TRBV19|TRBJ1-1|-|-
CASSTHPGNKDTEAFF
>TRBV18|TRBJ2-5|-|TRBD1
CASSPTGQGTKRGETQYF
>TRBV11-2|TRBJ2-7|-|TRBD1
CATSWRGQGHYEQYF
>TRBV4-2|TRBJ1-1|-|TRBD1
CASRDSLMNTEAFF
>TRBV10-3|TRBJ1-2|-|-
CAARDGGYTF
>TRBV19|TRBJ1-3|-|TRBD1
CASSILDRMNPGNTIYF
>TRBV2|TRBJ2-6|-|TRBD1
CASSEGTGDSGANVLTF
>TRBV5-1|TRBJ1-2|-|-
CASSFRRYYGYTF